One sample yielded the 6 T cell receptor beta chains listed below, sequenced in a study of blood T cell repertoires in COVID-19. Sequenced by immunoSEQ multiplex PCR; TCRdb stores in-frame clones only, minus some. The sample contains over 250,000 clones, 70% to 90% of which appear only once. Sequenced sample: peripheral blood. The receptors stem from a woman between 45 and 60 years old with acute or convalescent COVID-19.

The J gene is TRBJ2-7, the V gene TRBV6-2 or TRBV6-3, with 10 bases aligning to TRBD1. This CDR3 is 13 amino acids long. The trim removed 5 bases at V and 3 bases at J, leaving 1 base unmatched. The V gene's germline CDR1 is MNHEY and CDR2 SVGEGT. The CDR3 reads CASSRDRGYEQYF. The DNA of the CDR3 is TGTGCCAGCAGTAGGGACAGGGGCTACGAGCAGTACTTC.

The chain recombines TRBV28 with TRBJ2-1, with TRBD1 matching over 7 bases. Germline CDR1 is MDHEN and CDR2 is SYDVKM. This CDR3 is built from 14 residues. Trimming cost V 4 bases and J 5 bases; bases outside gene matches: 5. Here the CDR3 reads CASSSDRWDNEQFF. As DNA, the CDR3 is TGTGCCAGCAGTTCGGACAGGTGGGACAATGAGCAGTTCTTC.

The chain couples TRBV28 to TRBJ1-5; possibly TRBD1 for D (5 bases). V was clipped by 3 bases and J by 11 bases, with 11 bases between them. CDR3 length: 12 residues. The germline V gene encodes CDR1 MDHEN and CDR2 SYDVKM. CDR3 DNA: TGTGCCAGCAGTTTTGGAGGGGAGGCCCAGCATTTT. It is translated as CASSFGGEAQHF.

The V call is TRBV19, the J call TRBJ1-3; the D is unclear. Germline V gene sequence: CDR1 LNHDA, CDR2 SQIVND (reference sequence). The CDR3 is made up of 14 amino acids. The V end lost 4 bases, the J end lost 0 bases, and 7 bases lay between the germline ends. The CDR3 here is CASSSGDSGNTIYF. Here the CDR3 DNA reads TGTGCCAGTAGTAGTGGAGACTCTGGAAACACCATATATTTT.

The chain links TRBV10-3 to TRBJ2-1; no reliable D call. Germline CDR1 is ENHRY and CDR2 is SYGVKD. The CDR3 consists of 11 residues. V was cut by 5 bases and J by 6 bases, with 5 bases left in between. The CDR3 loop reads CAISMANEQFF. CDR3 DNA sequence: TGTGCCATCAGTATGGCCAATGAGCAGTTCTTC.

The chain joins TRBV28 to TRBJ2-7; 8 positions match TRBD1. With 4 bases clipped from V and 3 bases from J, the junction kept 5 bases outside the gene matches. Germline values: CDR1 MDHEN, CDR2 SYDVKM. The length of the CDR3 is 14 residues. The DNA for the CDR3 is TGTGCCAGCAGTTCCGACAGGGGAGGCTACGAGCAGTACTTC. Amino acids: CASSSDRGGYEQYF. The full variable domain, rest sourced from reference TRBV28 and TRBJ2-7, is DVKVTQSSRYLVKRTGEKVFLECVQDMDHENMFWYRQDPGLGLRLIYFSYDVKMKEKGDIPEGYSVSREKKERFSLILESASTNQTSMYLCASSSDRGGYEQYFGPGTRLTVT.